Presented here are 7 T cell receptor beta chains from one specimen sequenced in a study of cytomegalovirus exposure and HLA in healthy donors. The study ran its PCR with 60 Vbeta and 13 Jbeta primers. The method was immunoSEQ multiplex PCR; TCRdb's version includes in-frame clones alone and lacks a portion of them. The table records approximately 120,000 clones, approximately 77% of them present only once. Sequenced material: PBMCs. The receptors shown here come from a man between 18 and 35 years old in good health and CMV-seronegative.

This chain links TRBV9 with TRBJ1-1; 8 positions agree with TRBD1. Per germline, CDR1 SGDLS and CDR2 YYNGEE. The CDR3 covers 16 residues. V lost 0 bases to trimming and J lost 3 bases; unmatched junction nucleotides: 7. As DNA, the CDR3 is TGTGCCAGCAGCGTAGCCACAGGGGGTGCGTACACTGAAGCTTTCTTT. Protein sequence: CASSVATGGAYTEAFF.

The chain recombines TRBV11-3 with TRBJ1-6; 8 bases agree with TRBD1. Germline V gene sequence: CDR1 SGHNT, CDR2 YENEEA. With V trimmed by 5 bases and J by 3 bases, 9 bases remained unmatched. This CDR3 is built from 17 residues. Here the CDR3 reads CASSNGGQVLYNSPLHF. The CDR3 bases are TGTGCCAGCAGCAACGGGGGACAGGTTCTCTATAATTCACCCCTCCACTTT. The full variable domain, with the rest looked up from reference TRBV11-3 and TRBJ1-6, is EAGVVQSPRYKIIEKKQPVAFWCNPISGHNTLYWYLQNLGQGPELLIRYENEEAVDDSQLPKDRFSAERLKGVDSTLKIQPAELGDSAVYLCASSNGGQVLYNSPLHFGNGTRLTVT.

The CDR3 nucleotides read TGTGCCAGCAGCCAAGATAGGTTTTTACAGGGAAGGTATGGCTACACCTTC. Translating gives CASSQDRFLQGRYGYTF. The chain has TRBV14 and TRBJ1-2; maybe TRBD1 (6 bases). Germline V lookup: CDR1 SGHDN, CDR2 FVKESK. This CDR3 is 17 amino acids long. With 0 bases removed from V and 5 bases from J, the gap between germline ends came to 19 bases.

This rearrangement joins TRBV6-5 to TRBJ2-1; D may be TRBD2 (6 bases). Trimming shortened V by 6 bases and J by 7 bases, and 19 bases separated the two germline ends. The germline CDR1 and CDR2 sequences are MNHEY and SVGAGI. The CDR3 has 15 amino acids. The CDR3 DNA reads TGTGCCAGCAGACCTCTATTGGAGGGGCAGAATGAGCAGTTCTTC. Protein product: CASRPLLEGQNEQFF.

The chain uses TRBV6-5 and TRBJ1-5; TRBD1 aligns across 8 bases. Trimming cost V 6 bases and J 6 bases; bases outside gene matches: 7. Germline-derived CDR1 and CDR2 are MNHEY and SVGAGI. The CDR3 length is 14 residues. The CDR3, as DNA: TGTGCCAGCAGCCTACAGGGGGTAGGTCAGCCCCAGCATTTT. Translated, it gives CASSLQGVGQPQHF.

This chain joins TRBV5-1 and TRBJ2-5; 14 bases line up with TRBD2. The CDR3 spans 16 residues. Germline trimming cut 4 bases from V and 2 bases from J; bases unmatched to any gene: 4. Per germline, CDR1 SGHRS and CDR2 YFSETQ. CDR3 nucleotides: TGCGCCAGCAGCACCGGACTAGCGGGGGGACAAGAGACCCAGTACTTC. As protein: CASSTGLAGGQETQYF. Using reference TRBV5-1 and TRBJ2-5 for the parts outside the CDR3, the full variable domain is KAGVTQTPRYLIKTRGQQVTLSCSPISGHRSVSWYQQTPGQGLQFLFEYFSETQRNKGNFPGRFSGRQFSNSRSEMNVSTLELGDSALYLCASSTGLAGGQETQYFGPGTRLLVL.

The chain employs TRBV4-1 and TRBJ2-1, with 9 positions matching TRBD1. V trimming: 4 bases; J trimming: 0 bases; junction bases outside the gene matches: 4. Germline V gene sequence: CDR1 MGHRA, CDR2 YSYEKL. The CDR3 totals 16 residues. The CDR3 nucleotides are TGCGCCAGCAGCCCTACAGGGGGCGTCTCCTACAATGAGCAGTTCTTC. Protein: CASSPTGGVSYNEQFF.